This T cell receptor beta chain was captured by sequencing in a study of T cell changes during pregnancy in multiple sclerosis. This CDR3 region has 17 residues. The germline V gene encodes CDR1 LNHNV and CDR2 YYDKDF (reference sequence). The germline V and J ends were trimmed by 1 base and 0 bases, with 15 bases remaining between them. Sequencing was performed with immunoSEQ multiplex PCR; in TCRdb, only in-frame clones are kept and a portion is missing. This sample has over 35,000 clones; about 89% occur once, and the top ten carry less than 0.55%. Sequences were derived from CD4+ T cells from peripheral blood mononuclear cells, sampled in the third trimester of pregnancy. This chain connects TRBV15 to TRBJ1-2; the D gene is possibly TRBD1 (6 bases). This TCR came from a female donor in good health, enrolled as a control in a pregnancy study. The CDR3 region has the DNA TGTGCCACCAGCAGAGTTGTCGGGGACAACGCTAACTATGGCTACACCTTC. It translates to CATSRVVGDNANYGYTF.